Each of the 17 T cell receptor beta chains below was sequenced from the same sample in a study of T cell repertoires in cytomegalovirus infection (dated by TCRdb to between 2019 and 2020). The meaning of the sample's treatment or condition label: in vitro stimulation with specific CMV peptide epitopes to enrich CMV-specific T cells. Sequencing was performed on an Illumina HiSeq 1500. TCRdb applied fastp at Q25 and MiXCR to the public reads, then kept only in-frame beta chains. All rows with the same CDR3 protein become a single entry with the most common DNA and genes. Recorded for this sample are about half a million distinct CDR3 sequences; approximately 46% of them occurred a single time. Of the sample, about 39% falls within the top ten clones. No antigen is known for these receptors. The sequences come from cultured PBMCs, collected from culture after CMV antigen stimulation. The receptor source for this set is a human donor in good health (CMV status not recorded). Some clones in this sample may be carry-over from other donors' samples.

This clonotype was seen a few times. The chain links TRBV19 to TRBJ1-6, with a possible D match to TRBD1 (5 bases). V dropped 5 bases and J dropped 8 bases, with 16 bases sitting between them. Germline V CDR1 and CDR2: LNHDA, SQIVND (reference sequence). This CDR3 spans 15 amino acids. CDR3 sequence reads: CASSRGSLQDSPLHF. CDR3 nucleotides: TGTGCCAGTAGTCGGGGGTCTCTCCAGGATTCACCCCTCCACTTT.

The CDR3 coding sequence is TGTGCCAGCAGTCAGTGGGATAGGGCCACTGAAGCTTTCTTT. Translated, it gives CASSQWDRATEAFF. This chain connects TRBV7-9 to TRBJ1-1; D gene unclear. Trimming stripped 6 bases from V and 4 bases from J, with 15 bases between. CDR1 and CDR2 from the germline V gene are SEHNR and FQNEAQ (reference sequence). The CDR3 runs to 14 residues.

V usage is TRBV6-8 and J usage is TRBJ2-3; D gene ambiguous. This CDR3 is 13 amino acids long. V was cut by 5 bases and J by 9 bases, with 15 bases left in between. Per the germline V gene, CDR1 is MNHGY and CDR2 is SAAAGT. The CDR3 DNA follows: TGTGCCAGCAGTGACCCCGGGTACGGCACGCAGTATTTT. Its translation: CASSDPGYGTQYF.

The chain links TRBV29-1 to TRBJ2-1; D uncertain. The CDR3 spans 15 residues. V was clipped by 8 bases and J by 4 bases, with 21 bases between them. CDR1 is SQVTM, CDR2 ANQGSEA, per germline. CDR3 coding DNA: TGCAGCTTATCCTCTCCGACGGTTGTTTACAATGAGCAGTTCTTC. Translated, it gives CSLSSPTVVYNEQFF.

At least ten counts were recorded for this clonotype. The chain is built from TRBV7-6 and TRBJ2-3; 8 nucleotides line up with TRBD1. Germline CDR1 SGHVS, CDR2 FNYEAQ. The CDR3 runs 15 residues. V dropped 5 bases and J dropped 0; count of bases not matched to a gene: 4. CDR3 nucleotide sequence: TGTGCCAGCAGCCCCGGACAGGGTAGCACAGATACGCAGTATTTT. Its protein is CASSPGQGSTDTQYF.

For the CDR3, the DNA is TGTGCCAGCAGTCTGGACACCCGCTCCTACAATGAGCAGTTCTTC. It codes for CASSLDTRSYNEQFF. The genes are TRBV6-5 and TRBJ2-1, with a weak D call TRBD1 (5 bases). The V and J ends lost 5 bases and 0 bases respectively, with 11 bases between them. The CDR3 has 15 residues. Germline V gives CDR1 MNHEY, CDR2 SVGAGI.

J is TRBJ2-1 and V is TRBV6-2 or TRBV6-3; D possibly matches TRBD1 or TRBD2 (6 bases each). V lost 7 bases and J 5 bases, leaving 15 bases between the germline ends. Germline CDR1 MNHEY, CDR2 SVGEGT. This CDR3 region has 14 residues. DNA for the CDR3: TGTGCCAGCACCCTCGGAGGGGGAAACAATGAGCAGTTCTTC. Amino acids: CASTLGGGNNEQFF.

The chain couples TRBV20-1 to TRBJ2-1, with D maybe TRBD2 (6 bases). Germline-derived CDR1 and CDR2 are DFQATT and SNEGSKA (reference sequence). Between the trimmed V and J ends, which lost 0 bases and 1 base, there was a span of 13 bases. The CDR3 covers 16 residues. CDR3 loop: CSARDAGAGSYNEQFF. The DNA of the CDR3 is TGCAGTGCTAGAGATGCCGGGGCGGGGTCCTACAATGAGCAGTTCTTC.

V gene TRBV7-2 combines with J gene TRBJ2-2; D is unclear. V was trimmed by 7 bases and J by 7 bases, leaving 16 bases between them. The CDR3 is 14 amino acids. Germline V gene data show CDR1 as SGHTA and CDR2 as FQGNSA. CDR3 in DNA: TGTGCCAGCACCCTACAACGTCAAGTCGGGGAGCTGTTTTTT. Its protein product is CASTLQRQVGELFF.

This sequence joins TRBV5-6 and TRBJ1-2, with TRBD1 identical over 11 bases. Germline V gene lookup returns CDR1 SGHDT and CDR2 YYEEEE. With 3 bases clipped from V and 4 bases from J, the junction kept 8 bases outside the gene matches. The CDR3 totals 16 residues. Here the CDR3 DNA reads TGTGCCAGCAGCTCGCGAGGGACAGGGGGTCGCTATGGCTACACCTTC. Translating it yields CASSSRGTGGRYGYTF.

This chain connects TRBV11-3 to TRBJ2-5, with D possibly TRBD2 on 6 matching bases. CDR1 is SGHNT and CDR2 is YENEEA in the germline V gene. The CDR3 loop spans 15 amino acids. V was trimmed by 1 base and J by 3 bases, leaving 12 bases between them. CDR3 coding DNA: TGTGCCAGCAGCTTAGGGCATCGGGGGAAAGAGACCCAGTACTTC. Its translation: CASSLGHRGKETQYF.

The J gene is TRBJ1-6, the V gene TRBV7-3, with TRBD1 identical over 7 bases. The germline CDR1 and CDR2 sequences are SGHTA and FQGTGA. This CDR3 contains 17 residues. Trimming at V came to 5 bases and at J to 7 bases, leaving 14 bases not matched to a gene. This CDR3 is CASSVDGMAGGNSPLHF. CDR3 DNA sequence: TGTGCCAGCAGCGTGGACGGAATGGCAGGGGGAAATTCACCCCTCCACTTT.

CDR3 region: CASSEGVAGLTYEQYF. The CDR3, as DNA: TGTGCCAGCAGTGAAGGGGTAGCGGGGTTAACCTACGAGCAGTACTTC. The J gene is TRBJ2-7, the V gene TRBV6-1, with 8 bases fitting TRBD2. CDR3 length equals 16 residues. Looked up from germline, CDR1 is MNHNS and CDR2 is SASEGT. V gave up 1 base and J gave up 2 bases; unmatched junction bases: 7.

The gene calls are TRBV6-2 or TRBV6-3 and TRBJ1-1, with D unresolved. Germline-derived CDR1 and CDR2 are MNHEY and SVGEGT. The CDR3 spans 14 residues. Trimming removed 5 bases from V and 4 bases from J, with 14 bases in between. This chain's CDR3 is CASSVSGLGTEAFF. The CDR3 DNA reads TGTGCCAGCAGTGTGTCAGGTTTGGGCACTGAAGCTTTCTTT.

The rearrangement joins TRBV7-8 to TRBJ1-2; 9 positions agree with TRBD1. V trimming: 5 bases; J trimming: 5 bases; junction bases outside the gene matches: 9. Germline-derived CDR1 and CDR2 are SGHVS and FQNEAQ. The CDR3 loop spans 15 amino acids. DNA of the CDR3: TGTGCCAGCAGCCGACTGGGACAGGGAGGATATGGCTACACCTTC. This gives the protein CASSRLGQGGYGYTF.

This rearrangement joins TRBV5-1 to TRBJ2-1; D possibly corresponds to TRBD1 (5 bases). Germline V gene sequence: CDR1 SGHRS, CDR2 YFSETQ. Trimming removed 4 bases from V and 5 bases from J, with 13 bases in between. The CDR3 is 14 residues long. In DNA form, the CDR3 reads TGCGCCAGCAGCCTTCAGGGCGAGGACAATGAGCAGTTCTTC. Translation: CASSLQGEDNEQFF.

This chain connects TRBV6-2 or TRBV6-3 to TRBJ2-7; no clear D. Trimming took off 0 bases at V and 1 base at J, with 4 bases between the two ends. The CDR3 has 13 residues. The germline CDR1 and CDR2 sequences are MNHEY and SVGEGT. CDR3 DNA: TGTGCCAGCAGTTACTCATGGTCCTACGAGCAGTACTTC. Amino acids: CASSYSWSYEQYF.